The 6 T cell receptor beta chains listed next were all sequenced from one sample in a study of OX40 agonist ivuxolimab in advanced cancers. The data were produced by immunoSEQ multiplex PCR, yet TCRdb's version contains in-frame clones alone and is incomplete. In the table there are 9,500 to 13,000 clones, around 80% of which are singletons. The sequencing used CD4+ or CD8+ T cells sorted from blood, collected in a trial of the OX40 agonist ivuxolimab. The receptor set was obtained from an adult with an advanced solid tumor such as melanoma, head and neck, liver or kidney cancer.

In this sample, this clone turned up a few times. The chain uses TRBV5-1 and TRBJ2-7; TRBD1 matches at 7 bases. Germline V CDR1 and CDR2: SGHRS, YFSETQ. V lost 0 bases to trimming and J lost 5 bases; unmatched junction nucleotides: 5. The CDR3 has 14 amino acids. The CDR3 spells CASSLVDRADEQYF. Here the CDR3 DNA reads TGCGCCAGCAGCTTGGTTGACAGGGCGGACGAGCAGTACTTC.

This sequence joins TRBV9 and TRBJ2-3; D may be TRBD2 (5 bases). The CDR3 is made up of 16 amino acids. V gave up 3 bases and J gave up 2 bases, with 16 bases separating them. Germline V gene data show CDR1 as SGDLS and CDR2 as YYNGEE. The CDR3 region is CASSGNRDWITDTQYF. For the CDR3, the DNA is TGTGCCAGCAGCGGGAACCGGGATTGGATCACAGATACGCAGTATTTT.

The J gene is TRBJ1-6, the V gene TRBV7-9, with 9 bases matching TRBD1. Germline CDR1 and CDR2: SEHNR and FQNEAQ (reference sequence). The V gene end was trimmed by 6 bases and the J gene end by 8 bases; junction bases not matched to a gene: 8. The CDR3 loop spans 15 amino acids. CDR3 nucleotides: TGTGCCAGCAGTTCAACAGGGGGCGGTTATTCACCCCTCCACTTT. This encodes CASSSTGGGYSPLHF.

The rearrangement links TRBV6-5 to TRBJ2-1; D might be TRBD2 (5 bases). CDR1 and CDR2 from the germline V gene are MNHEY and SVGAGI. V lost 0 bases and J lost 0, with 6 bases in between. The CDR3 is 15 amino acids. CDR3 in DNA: TGTGCCAGCAGTTACTCTAGCGCCTCCTACAATGAGCAGTTCTTC. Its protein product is CASSYSSASYNEQFF.

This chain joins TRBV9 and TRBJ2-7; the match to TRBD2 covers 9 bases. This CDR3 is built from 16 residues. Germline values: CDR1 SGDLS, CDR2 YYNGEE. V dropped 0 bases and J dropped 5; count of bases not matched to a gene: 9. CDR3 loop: CASSVGRAGGRHEQYF. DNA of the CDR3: TGTGCCAGCAGCGTAGGAAGGGCGGGGGGGCGGCACGAGCAGTACTTC. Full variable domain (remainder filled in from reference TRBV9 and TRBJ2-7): DSGVTQTPKHLITATGQRVTLRCSPRSGDLSVYWYQQSLDQGLQFLIQYYNGEERAKGNILERFSAQQFPDLHSELNLSSLELGDSALYFCASSVGRAGGRHEQYFGPGTRLTVT.

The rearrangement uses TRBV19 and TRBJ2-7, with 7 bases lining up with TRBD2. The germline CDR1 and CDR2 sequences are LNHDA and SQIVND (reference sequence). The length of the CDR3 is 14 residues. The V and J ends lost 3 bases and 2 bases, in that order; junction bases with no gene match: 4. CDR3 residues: CASSMSGRAYEQYF. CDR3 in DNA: TGTGCCAGTAGTATGAGTGGGAGGGCCTACGAGCAGTACTTC.